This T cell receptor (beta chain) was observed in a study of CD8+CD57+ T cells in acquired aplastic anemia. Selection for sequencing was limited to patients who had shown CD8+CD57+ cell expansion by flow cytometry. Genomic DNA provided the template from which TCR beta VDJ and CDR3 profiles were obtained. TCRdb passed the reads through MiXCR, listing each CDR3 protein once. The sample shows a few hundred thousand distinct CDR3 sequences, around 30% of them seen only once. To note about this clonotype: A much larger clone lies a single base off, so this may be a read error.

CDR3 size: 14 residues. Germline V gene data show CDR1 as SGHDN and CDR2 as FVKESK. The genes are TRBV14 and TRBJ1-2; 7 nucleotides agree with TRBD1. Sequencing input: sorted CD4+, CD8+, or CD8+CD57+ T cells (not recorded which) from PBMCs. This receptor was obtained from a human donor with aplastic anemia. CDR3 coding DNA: TGTGCCCGCAGCCAAGAGCAGGGGGTCCATGGCTACACCTTC. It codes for CARSQEQGVHGYTF.